This record looks at one T cell receptor (beta chain) sequence and its context. Clones were sequenced by immunoSEQ multiplex PCR, and TCRdb holds only the in-frame ones, with some missing. The sample holds roughly 100,000 clones, around 87% seen once. The source of the sample is a study of blood T cell repertoires in COVID-19. Study at large: Samples taken during acute and convalescent COVID-19 were collected in the United States, Italy and Spain. Nucleic acid was either cDNA or gDNA, and it came from T cells, B-cell-depleted T cells, or PBMCs.

V gave up 4 bases and J gave up 6 bases; unmatched junction bases: 9. The CDR3 runs 15 residues. From germline, CDR1 is MGHRA and CDR2 YSYEKL. The chain recombines TRBV4-1 with TRBJ2-3; 8 nucleotides align to TRBD2. The TCR comes from a woman in her fifties or sixties with COVID-19, enrolled during active disease. Sequencing was performed on peripheral blood. CDR3 sequence: CASSLMGLGVDTQYF. Here the CDR3 DNA reads TGCGCCAGCAGCCTCATGGGACTAGGGGTTGATACGCAGTATTTT.